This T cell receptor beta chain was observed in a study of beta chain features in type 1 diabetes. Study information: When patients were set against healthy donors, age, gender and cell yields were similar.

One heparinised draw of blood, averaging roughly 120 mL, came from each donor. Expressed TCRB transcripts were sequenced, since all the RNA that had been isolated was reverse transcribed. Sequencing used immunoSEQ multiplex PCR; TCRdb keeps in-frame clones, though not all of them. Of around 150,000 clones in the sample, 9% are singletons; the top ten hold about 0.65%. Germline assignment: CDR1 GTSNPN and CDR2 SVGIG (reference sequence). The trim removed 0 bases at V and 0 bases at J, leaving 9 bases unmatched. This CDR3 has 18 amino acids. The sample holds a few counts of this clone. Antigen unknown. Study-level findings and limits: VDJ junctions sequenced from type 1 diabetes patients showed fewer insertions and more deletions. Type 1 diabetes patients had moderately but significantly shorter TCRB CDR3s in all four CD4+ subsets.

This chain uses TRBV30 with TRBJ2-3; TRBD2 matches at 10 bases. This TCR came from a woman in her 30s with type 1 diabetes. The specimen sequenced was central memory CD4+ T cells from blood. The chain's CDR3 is CAWSVQGTSETSTDTQYF. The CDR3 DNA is TGTGCCTGGAGTGTACAGGGGACTAGCGAGACTAGCACAGATACGCAGTATTTT.